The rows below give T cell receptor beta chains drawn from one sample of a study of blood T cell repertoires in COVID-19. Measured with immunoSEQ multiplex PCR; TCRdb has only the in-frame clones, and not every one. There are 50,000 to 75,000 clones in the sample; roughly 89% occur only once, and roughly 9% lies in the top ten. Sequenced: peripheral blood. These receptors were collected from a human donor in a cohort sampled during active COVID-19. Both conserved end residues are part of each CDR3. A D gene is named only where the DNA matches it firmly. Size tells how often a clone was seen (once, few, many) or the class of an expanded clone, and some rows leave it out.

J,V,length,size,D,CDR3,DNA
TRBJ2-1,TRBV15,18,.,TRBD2,CATSRRVGLAGPYNEQFF,TGTGCCACCAGCCGGAGGGTGGGACTAGCGGGCCCCTACAATGAGCAGTTCTTC
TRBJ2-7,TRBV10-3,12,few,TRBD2,CAISTSGYEQYF,TGTGCCATCAGCACTAGCGGATACGAGCAGTACTTC
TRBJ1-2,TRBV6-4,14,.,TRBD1,CASSPGTGYYGYTF,TGTGCCAGCAGTCCCGGGACAGGATACTATGGCTACACCTTC
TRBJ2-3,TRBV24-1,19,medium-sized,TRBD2,CATSVQRLAGDSSTDTQYF,TGTGCCACCAGTGTGCAGAGACTAGCGGGGGACAGTAGCACAGATACGCAGTATTTT
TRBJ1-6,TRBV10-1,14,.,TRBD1,CASIPGTVNSPLHF,TGCGCCAGCATCCCGGGGACAGTAAATTCACCCCTCCACTTT
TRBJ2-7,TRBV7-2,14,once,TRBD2,CASSSTSGTYEQYF,TGTGCCAGCAGCTCGACTAGCGGGACCTACGAGCAGTACTTC
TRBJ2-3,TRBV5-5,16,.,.,CASSILGGTAGDTQYF,TGTGCCAGCTCCATCCTTGGAGGGACTGCGGGAGATACGCAGTATTTT
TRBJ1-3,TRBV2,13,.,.,CASSEAHGNTIYF,TGTGCCAGCAGTGAGGCCCATGGAAACACCATATATTTT
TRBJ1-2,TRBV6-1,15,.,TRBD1,CASSERGQGTYGYTF,TGTGCCAGCAGTGAAAGGGGACAGGGGACTTATGGCTACACCTTC
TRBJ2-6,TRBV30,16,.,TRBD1,CAWDRGRFPGANVLTF,TGTGCCTGGGACAGGGGGCGATTTCCTGGGGCCAACGTCCTGACTTTC
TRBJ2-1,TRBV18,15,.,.,CASSPPTGLNNEQFF,TGTGCCAGCTCACCACCTACAGGGTTAAACAATGAGCAGTTCTTC
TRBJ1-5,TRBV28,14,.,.,CASSNDGWNQPQHF,TGTGCCAGCAGCAACGACGGGTGGAATCAGCCCCAGCATTTT
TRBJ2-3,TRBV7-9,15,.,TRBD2,CASSLYAGGRNTQYF,TGTGCCAGCAGCCTTTATGCGGGAGGTCGAAATACGCAGTATTTT
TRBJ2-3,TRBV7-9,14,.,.,CASSLAGATDTQYF,TGTGCCAGCAGCTTAGCAGGGGCCACAGATACGCAGTATTTT
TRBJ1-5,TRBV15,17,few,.,CATSTPWGAFGDQPQHF,TGTGCCACCAGCACCCCGTGGGGCGCCTTTGGGGATCAGCCCCAGCATTTT
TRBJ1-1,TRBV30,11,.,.,CAWSRGTEAFF,TGTGCCTGGAGTAGGGGGACTGAAGCTTTCTTT
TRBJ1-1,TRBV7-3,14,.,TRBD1,CASSPRGRGTEAFF,TGTGCCAGCAGCCCGAGGGGGCGTGGAACTGAAGCTTTCTTT
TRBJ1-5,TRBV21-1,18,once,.,CASSKPQGGFHSNQPQHF,TGTGCCAGCAGCAAGCCCCAGGGGGGCTTTCATAGCAATCAGCCCCAGCATTTT
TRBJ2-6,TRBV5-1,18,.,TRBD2,CASSSSSGASSGANVLTF,TGCGCCAGCAGCAGTTCTAGCGGTGCTAGCTCTGGGGCCAACGTCCTGACTTTC
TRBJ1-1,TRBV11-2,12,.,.,CASSLTPLRAFF,TGTGCCAGCAGCTTAACACCCCTGAGGGCTTTCTTT
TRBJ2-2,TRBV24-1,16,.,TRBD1,CATSPADRGNAGELFF,TGTGCCACCAGTCCAGCTGACAGGGGTAACGCCGGGGAGCTGTTTTTT
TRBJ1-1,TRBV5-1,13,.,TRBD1,CASSLEGAAGGFF,TGCGCCAGCAGCTTGGAGGGGGCCGCTGGGGGTTTCTTT
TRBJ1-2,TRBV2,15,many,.,CASSGGIVRAEGYTF,TGTGCCAGCAGTGGAGGTATTGTTCGAGCGGAGGGCTACACCTTC
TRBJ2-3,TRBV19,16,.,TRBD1,CASRDRAMRSTDTQYF,TGTGCCAGCAGGGACAGGGCGATGCGTAGCACAGATACGCAGTATTTT
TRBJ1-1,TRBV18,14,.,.,CASSPSVLDTEAFF,TGTGCCAGCTCACCATCGGTTCTGGACACTGAAGCTTTCTTT
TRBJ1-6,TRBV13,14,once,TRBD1,CASSLTGGGSPLHF,TGTGCCAGCAGCTTAACAGGGGGAGGATCACCCCTCCACTTT
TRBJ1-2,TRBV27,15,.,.,CASSSLNRDIKGYTF,TGTGCCAGCAGTTCCCTCAACCGGGACATCAAGGGCTACACCTTC
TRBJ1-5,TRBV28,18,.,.,CASTSVRDMKLRTQPQHF,TGTGCCAGCACCTCAGTCCGGGACATGAAACTTAGAACTCAGCCCCAGCATTTT
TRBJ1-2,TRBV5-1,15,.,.,CASSLTGLGVYGYTF,TGCGCCAGCAGCTTGACGGGGTTGGGAGTCTATGGCTACACCTTC
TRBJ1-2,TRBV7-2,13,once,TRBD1,CASRWTGASGYTF,TGTGCCAGCCGATGGACAGGGGCTAGTGGCTACACCTTC
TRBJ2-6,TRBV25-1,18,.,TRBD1,CASSKPGQGARGANVLTF,TGTGCCAGCAGTAAACCGGGACAGGGGGCGAGGGGGGCCAACGTCCTGACTTTC
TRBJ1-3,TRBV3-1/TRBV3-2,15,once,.,CASSQRAGSGNTIYF,TGTGCCAGCAGCCAGAGGGCTGGCTCTGGAAACACCATATATTTT
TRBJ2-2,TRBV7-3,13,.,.,CASSFGSAGELFF,TGTGCCAGCAGCTTCGGGTCTGCCGGGGAGCTGTTTTTT
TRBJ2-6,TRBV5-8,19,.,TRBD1,CASSPEDRGLSSGANVLTF,TGTGCCAGCAGCCCCGAGGACAGGGGGCTTTCCTCTGGGGCCAACGTCCTGACTTTC
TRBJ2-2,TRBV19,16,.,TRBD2,CASKGLAGGPGGELFF,TGTGCCAGTAAAGGACTAGCGGGGGGGCCCGGCGGGGAGCTGTTTTTT
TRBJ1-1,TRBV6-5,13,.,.,CASSYSGAAEAFF,TGTGCCAGCAGTTACTCTGGGGCCGCTGAAGCTTTCTTT
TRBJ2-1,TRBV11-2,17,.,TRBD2,CASSLGELAGVRNEQFF,TGTGCCAGCAGCTTAGGCGAACTAGCGGGAGTGCGCAATGAGCAGTTCTTC
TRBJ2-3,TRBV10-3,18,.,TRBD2,CAISGSGLAGGGTDTQYF,TGTGCCATCAGTGGGTCGGGACTAGCGGGGGGAGGAACAGATACGCAGTATTTT
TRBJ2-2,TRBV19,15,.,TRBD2,CASRKGGSPAGELFF,TGTGCCAGTAGGAAGGGCGGGAGTCCGGCGGGGGAGCTGTTTTTT
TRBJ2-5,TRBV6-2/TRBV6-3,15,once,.,CASSYGSGDSETQYF,TGTGCCAGCAGTTACGGTAGCGGAGATTCAGAGACCCAGTACTTC
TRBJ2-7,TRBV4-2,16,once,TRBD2,CASSQDRRTRGHEQYF,TGTGCCAGCAGCCAAGATCGGAGGACTAGAGGTCACGAGCAGTACTTC
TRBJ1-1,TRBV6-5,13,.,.,CASRSLVGAEAFF,TGTGCCAGCAGATCCCTCGTGGGCGCTGAAGCTTTCTTT